This TCR beta chain comes out of a study of T cell repertoires in cytomegalovirus infection. Looking at the study overall: In the study, CMV epitopes included recently identified HLA-C-restricted and well-studied HLA-B-restricted ones. Whole-study findings and limits: Adding up the frequency of public TCR beta families identified people who carried CMV plus the relevant HLA. HLA-C-restricted, CMV-specific TCR beta clonotypes were dominant ex vivo.

With V trimmed by 2 bases and J by 1 base, 12 bases remained unmatched. CDR3 length equals 18 residues. TCRdb reprocessed the reads via MiXCR and lists one record per CDR3 protein. Of hundreds of thousands of distinct CDR3 sequences detected, less than 35% appear once; the ten largest clones hold around an eighth. Of note for this clonotype: The target antigen is unknown.

The chain employs TRBV12-3 or TRBV12-4 and TRBJ1-2; 8 positions agree with TRBD1. The sequences come from cultured CD8+ T cells from PBMCs, collected from culture after CMV antigen stimulation. This sequence originates from a human donor in good health (CMV status not recorded). Some clones in this sample may be carry-over from other donors' samples. Here the CDR3 reads CASSLLGAGGLVNYGYTF. The CDR3 region has the DNA TGTGCCAGCAGTTTATTAGGGGCAGGGGGCTTGGTTAACTATGGCTACACCTTC.